This TCR beta chain was identified in a study of spatial heterogeneity in lung cancer. Study at large: Raw-read counts averaged over ten per unique TCR and UMI combination. Study observations and caveats: Whereas they appeared in blood less at follow-up, ubiquitous expanded tumor TCRs appeared there more at resection.

As for time point: sample taken at primary tumor resection. From tumor, nontumor lung or frozen PBMC, whole RNA was taken unsorted for sequencing. With respect to this clonotype: The antigen is undetermined.

Individually, TCR cDNA molecules were each labelled with a unique molecular identifier. TCRdb re-analysed the 5' RACE reads in MiXCR, keeping a single row per CDR3 protein. The table has approximately 44,000 distinct CDR3 sequences, roughly an eighth seen once; the top ten hold 55% to 65%. Trimming pared 1 base from V and 1 base from J, leaving 7 bases between. The CDR3 has 14 amino acids. Germline V gene sequence: CDR1 SGHAT, CDR2 FQNNGV. The TCR originated in a male donor with early-stage non-small cell lung cancer. The chain links TRBV11-2 to TRBJ2-5, with D tentatively TRBD2 (6 bases). Here the sequenced sample was PBMCs, taken at surgery. The CDR3: CASSLAGVQETQYF. CDR3 nucleotides: TGTGCCAGCAGCTTAGCGGGGGTCCAAGAGACCCAGTACTTC. Full variable domain (missing parts from reference TRBV11-2 and TRBJ2-5): EAGVAQSPRYKIIEKRQSVAFWCNPISGHATLYWYQQILGQGPKLLIQFQNNGVVDDSQLPKDRFSAERLKGVDSTLKIQPAKLEDSAVYLCASSLAGVQETQYFGPGTRLLVL.